The 32 T cell receptor beta chains below were found in one sample sequenced in a study of identical twins. TCRdb reprocessed the 5' RACE reads via MiXCR and lists one record per CDR3 protein. The sample has fewer than 550,000 distinct CDR3 sequences, roughly 15% seen once. These data were likewise used in another study, on yellow fever vaccine responses in identical twins.

What was sequenced was CD4+ T cells sorted from blood. The receptors originated from a young woman in good health.

This clonotype came up a few times. This rearrangement joins TRBV15 to TRBJ2-3; D ambiguous. The CDR3 is 14 amino acids. V dropped 1 base and J dropped 10 bases, with 15 bases sitting between them. Germline V lookup: CDR1 LNHNV, CDR2 YYDKDF (reference sequence). CDR3 nucleotide sequence: TGTGCCACCAGCAGAGCAGACCCATCCTACCCGCAGTATTTT. Translation gives CATSRADPSYPQYF.

This clonotype was seen a few times. V and J are TRBV6-2 or TRBV6-3 and TRBJ2-2; possible D gene TRBD1, 6 bases. V lost 7 bases, J lost 7 bases, and 13 bases lay in between. Germline CDR1 reads MNHEY; CDR2 reads SVGEGT. The CDR3 totals 13 residues. For the CDR3, the DNA is TGTGCCAGCACCCCCCCAGGGGTCGGGGAGCTGTTTTTT. This codes for CASTPPGVGELFF.

The chain has TRBV28 and TRBJ2-7, with D maybe TRBD2 (5 bases). The CDR3 is 13 amino acids. The germline V gene encodes CDR1 MDHEN and CDR2 SYDVKM. V was cut by 8 bases and J by 3 bases, with 14 bases left in between. The CDR3 spells CASLRGANYEQYF. DNA for the CDR3: TGTGCCAGCCTCCGGGGAGCCAACTACGAGCAGTACTTC.

V is TRBV2 and J is TRBJ2-7; D may be TRBD2 (6 bases). CDR3 size: 14 residues. Germline loops: CDR1 SNHLY, CDR2 FYNNEI. V was cut by 5 bases and J by 7 bases, with 18 bases left in between. The CDR3 DNA reads as TGTGCCAGCAGTCCTTGGGACTTCGTCGGTGAGCAGTACTTC. It codes for CASSPWDFVGEQYF.

Only a few counts were recorded for this clonotype. The rearrangement links TRBV5-1 to TRBJ2-5, with 8 bases fitting TRBD1. The CDR3 is 14 amino acids. In germline, CDR1 is SGHRS, CDR2 YFSETQ. V lost 5 bases, J lost 5 bases, and 8 bases stayed unmatched. CDR3 bases: TGCGCCAGCAGACGTGGTCAGGGGGCTGAGACCCAGTACTTC. This translates into CASRRGQGAETQYF.

This clonotype was counted between two and nine times. The chain's CDR3 is CASSPLPGQRNTEAFF. DNA of the CDR3: TGCGCCAGCAGCCCTCTCCCGGGACAGAGGAACACTGAAGCTTTCTTT. The rearrangement links TRBV5-1 to TRBJ1-1; TRBD1 matches 7 bases. Germline CDR1 and CDR2: SGHRS and YFSETQ. Trimming at V came to 4 bases and at J to 1 base, leaving 10 bases not matched to a gene. This CDR3 is 16 amino acids long.

Many counts were recorded for this clonotype. CDR3 DNA sequence: TGCAGTGCTAGACGCGATGAGCAGTTCTTC. This sequence encodes CSARRDEQFF. The J gene is TRBJ2-1, the V gene TRBV20-1, with no clear D. Germline V gene lookup returns CDR1 DFQATT and CDR2 SNEGSKA (reference sequence). Trimming pared 2 bases from V and 8 bases from J, leaving 4 bases between. The CDR3 is 10 amino acids.

The chain links TRBV7-2 to TRBJ2-5, with TRBD1 matching 12 bases. CDR3 size: 15 residues. The germline gives CDR1 SGHTA, CDR2 FQGNSA. Unmatched junction bases numbered 4, after V lost 4 bases and J lost 4 bases. DNA of the CDR3: TGTGCCAGCAGCTGGGACAGGGGGCGCGGAGAGACCCAGTACTTC. Amino acids: CASSWDRGRGETQYF.

This clonotype was seen more than once but under ten times. This chain joins TRBV4-1 and TRBJ2-1; D is unresolved. CDR3 length equals 16 residues. Between the trimmed V and J ends, which lost 4 bases and 2 bases, there was a span of 15 bases. The germline gives CDR1 MGHRA, CDR2 YSYEKL. CDR3 sequence reads: CASSPTRVVPYNEQFF. The CDR3 bases are TGCGCCAGCAGCCCCACACGGGTTGTCCCCTACAATGAGCAGTTCTTC.

The V and J genes are TRBV29-1 and TRBJ2-7; D is perhaps TRBD1 (6 bases). The CDR3 loop spans 11 amino acids. Between the trimmed V and J ends, which lost 6 bases and 10 bases, there was a span of 16 bases. Germline-derived CDR1 and CDR2 are SQVTM and ANQGSEA. This chain's CDR3 is CSVVNSGTQYV. The DNA of the CDR3 is TGCAGCGTCGTGAATTCCGGGACACAGTACGTC.

Only a few counts were recorded for this clonotype. The CDR3 nucleotides are TGTGCCAGCAGTACGGGACTAGCGCACAATGAGCAGTTCTTC. As protein: CASSTGLAHNEQFF. This sequence joins TRBV2 and TRBJ2-1, with 10 bases matching TRBD2. Per germline, CDR1 SNHLY and CDR2 FYNNEI. CDR3 size: 14 residues. V gave up 5 bases and J gave up 5 bases; unmatched junction bases: 3. The entire variable domain, with the rest obtained from reference TRBV2 and TRBJ2-1, is as follows: EPEVTQTPSHQVTQMGQEVILRCVPISNHLYFYWYRQILGQKVEFLVSFYNNEISEKSEIFDDQFSVERPDGSNFTLKIRSTKLEDSAMYFCASSTGLAHNEQFFGPGTRLTVL.

This clonotype was counted many times. The rearrangement links TRBV7-2 to TRBJ1-5; D perhaps matches TRBD1 (6 bases). This CDR3 contains 14 residues. The V end lost 3 bases, the J end lost 5 bases, and 11 bases lay between the germline ends. Per the germline V gene, CDR1 is SGHTA and CDR2 is FQGNSA. The CDR3 loop reads CASSFRGGDQPQHF. CDR3 nucleotide sequence: TGTGCCAGCAGCTTCAGGGGAGGGGATCAGCCCCAGCATTTT.

The rearrangement links TRBV5-5 to TRBJ2-1, with D perhaps matching TRBD2 (6 bases). CDR3 size: 14 residues. Per the germline V gene, CDR1 is SGHKS and CDR2 is YYEKEE (reference sequence). The ends were cut back, 2 bases at V and 7 bases at J, with 13 bases in the middle. The CDR3 nucleotides are TGTGCCAGCAGCTTCGGGCGGGGAAGGAATGAGCAGTTCTTC. Translation: CASSFGRGRNEQFF.

The gene calls are TRBV28 and TRBJ2-7, with a weak D call TRBD2 (5 bases). V was shortened by 8 bases and J by 4 bases, with 18 bases between the two germline ends. CDR3 length: 14 amino acids. CDR1 is MDHEN, CDR2 SYDVKM, per germline. The CDR3 sequence: CASRGRGNTYEQYF. The CDR3 DNA follows: TGTGCCAGCCGTGGTCGGGGTAACACGTACGAGCAGTACTTC.

Only a few counts were recorded for this clonotype. The genes are TRBV5-6 and TRBJ2-1; D is possibly TRBD1 (7 bases). Germline V gives CDR1 SGHDT, CDR2 YYEEEE. The CDR3 is 14 amino acids. V lost 1 base and J 9 bases, leaving 14 bases between the germline ends. CDR3 coding DNA: TGTGCCAGCAGCTTGTTTCAGGGGGGAATTGAGCAGTTCTTC. This translates into CASSLFQGGIEQFF.

This clonotype has just a few counts. A junction end diverges from the germline sequence, so it may reflect a read error. The V call is TRBV11-2, the J call TRBJ2-7; the D gene could be TRBD1 or TRBD2 (5 bases each). Germline loops: CDR1 SGHAT, CDR2 FQNNGV. The CDR3 extends over 14 amino acids. DNA for the CDR3: TGTGCCAGCAGCCCCCGGGACGGCTCCGACGAGCAGTACTTC. Translated: CASSPRDGSDEQYF.

This clonotype was detected a few times. The chain uses TRBV6-5 and TRBJ2-1; 13 bases align to TRBD2. With 7 bases clipped from V and 7 bases from J, the junction kept 7 bases outside the gene matches. The length of the CDR3 is 15 residues. The V gene's germline CDR1 is MNHEY and CDR2 SVGAGI. CDR3 nucleotide sequence: TGTGCCAGCACTTTACTAGCGGGAGGGCCGAATGAGCAGTTCTTC. It is translated as CASTLLAGGPNEQFF.

A few counts support this clonotype. This sequence joins TRBV29-1 and TRBJ2-1; D might be TRBD1 or TRBD2, each matching 6 bases. Germline lookup yields CDR1 SQVTM and CDR2 ANQGSEA. This CDR3 region has 13 residues. V lost 4 bases, J lost 4 bases, and 11 bases lay in between. The CDR3 is CSVVADRYNEQFF. CDR3 in DNA: TGCAGCGTTGTAGCGGACAGATACAATGAGCAGTTCTTC.

There are a few counts of this clonotype. This rearrangement joins TRBV5-6 to TRBJ2-7; perhaps TRBD1 as D (6 bases). Germline V CDR1 and CDR2: SGHDT, YYEEEE. V shed 6 bases and J shed 3 bases, with 19 bases lying between them. The CDR3 sequence is 15 residues long. CDR3 DNA sequence: TGTGCCAGCACACCCGGACAGTTCAAAAACTACGAGCAGTACTTC. It encodes CASTPGQFKNYEQYF.

V usage is TRBV20-1 and J usage is TRBJ1-1, with a tentative D call TRBD1 (5 bases). Germline-derived CDR1 and CDR2 are DFQATT and SNEGSKA (reference sequence). This CDR3 has 11 amino acids. The CDR3 DNA sequence: TGCAGGGGGGGGGACAACACTGAAGCTTTCTTT. Translation gives CRGGDNTEAFF.

This clonotype appeared a few times. This rearrangement joins TRBV6-2 or TRBV6-3 to TRBJ1-1; the D is unclear. The germline V and J ends were trimmed by 5 bases and 1 base, with 8 bases remaining between them. The germline V gene has CDR1 MNHEY and CDR2 SVGEGT. CDR3 size: 13 residues. CDR3 DNA: TGTGCCAGCAGTGCAGACCAGAACACTGAAGCTTTCTTT. Amino acid sequence: CASSADQNTEAFF.

In this sample, this clonotype turned up a few times. The J gene is TRBJ2-1, the V gene TRBV29-1, with 7 bases fitting TRBD2. V shed 2 bases, J shed 5 bases, and the junction held 12 bases outside the gene matches. The germline V gene encodes CDR1 SQVTM and CDR2 ANQGSEA. The CDR3 totals 16 residues. The CDR3 region has the DNA TGCAGCGTTGAACCAACTCGCGGGAGCTTGAACAATGAGCAGTTCTTC. Translating gives CSVEPTRGSLNNEQFF.

This chain joins TRBV5-6 and TRBJ2-1, with 13 bases fitting TRBD2. The CDR3 covers 16 residues. Germline V gene data show CDR1 as SGHDT and CDR2 as YYEEEE. The trim removed 3 bases at V and 7 bases at J, leaving 7 bases unmatched. Written as DNA, the CDR3 is TGTGCCAGCAGCTGGCGGACTAGCGGGAGTGGGAATGAGCAGTTCTTC. Its protein is CASSWRTSGSGNEQFF.

This chain connects TRBV4-1 to TRBJ2-2; TRBD2 is a possible D gene (6 bases). The germline V and J ends were trimmed by 10 bases and 3 bases, with 24 bases remaining between them. CDR1 is MGHRA and CDR2 is YSYEKL in the germline V gene. This CDR3 comprises 17 residues. CDR3 sequence reads: CATGGPSGLADTGELFF. The CDR3 DNA reads as TGCGCCACCGGGGGTCCCTCCGGGTTAGCTGACACCGGGGAGCTGTTTTTT.

The sample holds a few counts of this clonotype. The rearrangement joins TRBV11-2 to TRBJ1-6, with D hard to call. From germline, CDR1 is SGHAT and CDR2 FQNNGV. V was shortened by 5 bases and J by 10 bases, with 15 bases between the two germline ends. This CDR3 is built from 14 residues. The CDR3 here is CASSPRGKGSPLHF. As DNA, the CDR3 is TGTGCCAGCAGCCCACGAGGGAAGGGATCACCCCTCCACTTT.

This chain uses TRBV27 with TRBJ2-5; D possibly corresponds to TRBD1 (6 bases). This CDR3 has 14 residues. The germline V and J ends were trimmed by 3 bases and 2 bases, with 10 bases remaining between them. CDR1 and CDR2 from the germline V gene are MNHEY and SMNVEV (reference sequence). In DNA form, the CDR3 reads TGTGCCAGCAGTTTCTACGGGACACAAGAGACCCAGTACTTC. Protein product: CASSFYGTQETQYF.

In the case of this clonotype: The CDR3 does not end in the conserved phenylalanine or tryptophan, so this is likely a read error. The gene calls are TRBV20-1 and TRBJ2-1; 8 positions match TRBD1. The CDR3 sequence is 15 residues long. V was pared by 1 base and J by 4 bases, with 6 bases of the junction left unmatched. Germline values: CDR1 DFQATT, CDR2 SNEGSKA (reference sequence). The CDR3 DNA is TGCAGTGCTAGAGCCCGGGACAGGTGGTACAATGAGCAGTTCTTA. Its translation: CSARARDRWYNEQFL.

This clonotype was detected only once. This rearrangement joins TRBV12-5 to TRBJ2-3; unclear D gene. Germline V gene sequence: CDR1 LGHNT, CDR2 FRNRAP. The CDR3 covers 16 residues. V was pared by 1 base and J by 3 bases, with 14 bases between. This chain's CDR3 is CASGLGTLAATDTQYF. The CDR3, as DNA: TGTGCTAGTGGTTTGGGGACCCTGGCGGCGACAGATACGCAGTATTTT.

This clonotype came up a few times. J is TRBJ2-2 and V is TRBV12-3 or TRBV12-4, with a tentative D call TRBD1 (5 bases). The CDR3 sequence is 14 residues long. V lost 3 bases and J lost 5, with 10 bases in between. Here the CDR3 DNA reads TGTGCCAGCAGTTTCAGACAGAGAACCGGGGAGCTGTTTTTT. This sequence encodes CASSFRQRTGELFF.

The rearrangement links TRBV5-1 to TRBJ2-5; 9 nucleotides align to TRBD2. CDR3 length: 15 amino acids. Germline V CDR1 and CDR2: SGHRS, YFSETQ. V lost 3 bases to trimming and J lost 5 bases; unmatched junction nucleotides: 8. CDR3 sequence reads: CASSSSSGIRETQYF. CDR3 DNA sequence: TGCGCCAGCAGCTCGTCTAGCGGGATAAGGGAGACCCAGTACTTC.

This clonotype turned up a few times. This chain uses TRBV7-9 with TRBJ1-4, with D perhaps TRBD1 (5 bases). With 4 bases removed from V and 6 bases from J, the gap between germline ends came to 12 bases. The CDR3 extends over 14 amino acids. Germline V gives CDR1 SEHNR, CDR2 FQNEAQ (reference sequence). CDR3 DNA sequence: TGTGCCAGCAGCTATAAGGGACGGGATGAAAAACTGTTTTTT. Residues: CASSYKGRDEKLFF.

This chain uses TRBV4-1 with TRBJ1-1, with no clear D. The CDR3 runs 13 residues. Germline V lookup: CDR1 MGHRA, CDR2 YSYEKL. V lost 5 bases, J lost 14 bases, and 21 bases lay in between. CDR3 coding DNA: TGCGCCAGCAGCACGGAGGTAGGAGCAGCGAGGTTCTTT. This codes for CASSTEVGAARFF.